Described below is a single T cell receptor (beta chain) sequence and its context. A second PCR, run for about 7 to 11 cycles, used a sample-barcoded 5' primer plus a J-beta primer mix. Tags on each cDNA molecule came from a template-switch adaptor with 12 random nucleotides. TCRdb re-called the 5' RACE reads through MiXCR, storing one row per CDR3 protein. The sample has 700,000 to 850,000 distinct CDR3 sequences, about 55% seen once; the top ten hold roughly two fifths. The data were taken from a study of blood T cells in healthy people across ages. The TCR comes from a man older than 75 in good health. The sequenced sample was blood.

CDR3 in DNA: TGTGCCAGCAGCTTAGTTAGCGGGGGTAACGACGAGCAGTACTTC. This translates into CASSLVSGGNDEQYF. The gene calls are TRBV13 and TRBJ2-7; TRBD2 matches at 9 bases. Trimming at V came to 1 base and at J to 5 bases, leaving 6 bases not matched to a gene. CDR1 PRHDT and CDR2 FYEKMQ come from the germline V gene (reference sequence). The CDR3 consists of 15 residues.